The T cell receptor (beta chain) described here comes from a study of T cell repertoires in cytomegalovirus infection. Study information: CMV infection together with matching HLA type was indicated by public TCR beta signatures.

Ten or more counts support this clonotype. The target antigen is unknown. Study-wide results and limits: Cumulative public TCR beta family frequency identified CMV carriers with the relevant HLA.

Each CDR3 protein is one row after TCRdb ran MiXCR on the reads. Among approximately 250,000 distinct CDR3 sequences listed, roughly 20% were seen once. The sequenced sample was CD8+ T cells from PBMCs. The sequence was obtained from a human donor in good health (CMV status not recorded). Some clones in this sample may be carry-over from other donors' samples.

CDR3 amino acids: CATQLLGLNAQYF. CDR3 in DNA: TGTGCCACTCAATTATTGGGCCTGAACGCGCAGTATTTT. The chain is built from TRBV12-3 or TRBV12-4 and TRBJ2-3, with D hard to call. Trimming shortened V by 10 bases and J by 10 bases, and 21 bases separated the two germline ends. CDR3 length equals 13 residues.